This TCR beta chain was identified in a study of blood T cell repertoires in COVID-19. At the level of the study: There were acute and convalescent COVID-19 samples, and they came from the United States, Italy and Spain. PBMCs, B-cell-depleted T cells, or T cells provided the cDNA or gDNA that made up the material.

A few counts support this clone. One end of the junction fails to match germline, which may point to a read error. The CDR3 contains 13 residues. Germline V lookup: CDR1 SSHAT, CDR2 FNYEAQ (reference sequence). Generated by immunoSEQ multiplex PCR, the TCRdb table keeps only in-frame clones and is missing some. The data hold over 150,000 clones, with about 79% observed a single time. The chain carries TRBV7-7 and TRBJ2-7; the D gene is possibly TRBD2 (5 bases). The receptor was isolated from a woman aged 55-75 years with acute or convalescent COVID-19. Specimen: peripheral blood. CDR3 sequence: CASSLATWNEQYF. DNA of the CDR3: TGTGCTAGCAGCTTAGCGACTTGGAACGAGCAGTACTTC.